This TCR beta chain appears in the sequencing data of a study of OX40 agonist ivuxolimab in advanced cancers. About this clone itself: In the same sample, other DNA sequences code for this CDR3.

CDR1 and CDR2 from the germline V gene are MGHRA and YSYEKL. This CDR3 region has 15 residues. The V end lost 1 base, the J end lost 1 base, and 11 bases lay between the germline ends. The method was immunoSEQ multiplex PCR; TCRdb's version includes in-frame clones alone and lacks a portion of them. The table includes 20,000 to 25,000 clones, more than 85% detected once. The gene calls are TRBV4-1 and TRBJ2-7; D is undetermined. The TCR comes from an adult with an advanced solid tumor such as melanoma, head and neck, liver or kidney cancer. The sample was CD4+ or CD8+ T cells sorted from blood, taken in a trial of the OX40 agonist ivuxolimab. CDR3 DNA sequence: TGCGCCAGCAGCCAAGTATCCAGGTCTTCCTACGAGCAGTACTTC. Protein product: CASSQVSRSSYEQYF.